The rows below give T cell receptor beta chains drawn from one sample of a study of cytomegalovirus exposure and HLA in healthy donors. Clones were read by immunoSEQ multiplex PCR, and TCRdb kept only the in-frame ones, dropping some. Among more than 100,000 clones listed, around 78% were seen once. What was sequenced was PBMCs. The receptors derive from a woman younger than 30 in good health and CMV-seronegative. Both conserved end residues are part of each CDR3. Each record gives: J gene, D gene, V gene, clone size, CDR3 DNA, CDR3 protein. The D gene is left open where the match is weak. Clone size is stated in some rows and not others, as once, few, many or a class when expanded.

>TRBJ2-1|TRBD2|TRBV30|.
TGTGCCTGGACACCCGGGACTATAGGGAGGGATGAGCAGTTCTTC
CAWTPGTIGRDEQFF
>TRBJ2-3|.|TRBV30|.
TGTGCCTGGAGTTTTGGCGGATTCACAGATACGCAGTATTTT
CAWSFGGFTDTQYF
>TRBJ1-2|.|TRBV2|.
TGTGCCAGCAGTCCAGGTCCCGGATATGGCTACACCTTC
CASSPGPGYGYTF
>TRBJ2-7|.|TRBV10-3|.
TGTGCCATCAGTGAATTAGGTGAGGCCTACGAGCAGTACTTC
CAISELGEAYEQYF
>TRBJ2-1|.|TRBV6-5|.
TGTGCCAGCAGTCCAGACAGCGTGGCCTACAATGAGCAGTTCTTC
CASSPDSVAYNEQFF
>TRBJ2-7|TRBD2|TRBV6-1|once
TGTGCCAGCAGTGAAAGTAGCGGGAGCATCGACGAGCAGTACTTC
CASSESSGSIDEQYF
>TRBJ2-6|.|TRBV7-9|few
TGTGCCAGCAGCGAGACAGCCTCTGGGGCCAACGTCCTGACTTTC
CASSETASGANVLTF
>TRBJ2-2|TRBD1|TRBV15|.
TGTGCCGCCTCGGACAGGCCGTTCACCGGGGAGCTGTTTTTT
CAASDRPFTGELFF
>TRBJ1-1|TRBD1|TRBV29-1|.
TGCAGCGTTTACCAGACAGGGAAGGGTGAAGCTTTCTTT
CSVYQTGKGEAFF
>TRBJ2-6|TRBD1|TRBV5-4|.
TGTGCCAGCAGCGAAAACAGGGGGCTTGGGGCCAACGTCCTGACTTTC
CASSENRGLGANVLTF
>TRBJ2-3|.|TRBV7-6|.
TGTGCCAGCAGCTTAGGGGGAGGACGGACAGATACGCAGTATTTT
CASSLGGGRTDTQYF
>TRBJ2-3|TRBD2|TRBV2|.
TGTGCCAGCAGTGTTTCGGGAGGGGAAGATACGCAGTATTTT
CASSVSGGEDTQYF
>TRBJ1-5|TRBD1|TRBV19|.
TGTGCCAGTAGATACGGGACAGCGATTTCCAATCAGCCCCAGCATTTT
CASRYGTAISNQPQHF
>TRBJ1-2|.|TRBV10-1|.
TGCGCCAGCAGTCCGGAGCCGGGGTTGGGCTACACCTTC
CASSPEPGLGYTF
>TRBJ1-1|TRBD1|TRBV11-2|.
TGTGCCAGCAGCTTCCGGACAGGGTCAAACACTGAAGCTTTCTTT
CASSFRTGSNTEAFF
>TRBJ2-6|.|TRBV30|.
TGTGCCTGGAGTGTAGGAGGCGCTGGGGCCAACGTCCTGACTTTC
CAWSVGGAGANVLTF
>TRBJ2-7|.|TRBV7-2|.
TGTGCCAGCAGCTCCCGCAGAAACGAGCAGTACTTC
CASSSRRNEQYF
>TRBJ1-2|.|TRBV5-1|.
TGCGCCAGCAGCTTGGACGGTTCCTATGGCTACACCTTC
CASSLDGSYGYTF
>TRBJ2-2|.|TRBV5-4|.
TGTGCCAGCAGCTACCCTCGCGCGGCCAACACGAACACCGGGGAGCTGTTTTTT
CASSYPRAANTNTGELFF
>TRBJ2-1|TRBD2|TRBV7-9|.
TGTGCCAGCAGCTTGACTAGCGGGAGGGCTTACAATGAGCAGTTCTTC
CASSLTSGRAYNEQFF
>TRBJ2-7|.|TRBV5-1|few
TGCGCCAGCAGCCCCCTAACAATGGGACACCTCTACGAGCAGTACTTC
CASSPLTMGHLYEQYF
>TRBJ2-3|TRBD2|TRBV6-6|.
TGTGCCAGCTCCTTAGCGGGCTCGGGCACAGATACGCAGTATTTT
CASSLAGSGTDTQYF
>TRBJ2-1|TRBD2|TRBV5-1|.
TGCGCCAGCAGCTCACTAGCGTCTGATGAGCAGTTCTTC
CASSSLASDEQFF
>TRBJ1-1|.|TRBV6-1|.
TGTGCCATCACCGGGGTCCTAAACACTGAAGCTTTCTTT
CAITGVLNTEAFF
>TRBJ1-1|.|TRBV5-6|.
TGTGCCAGCAGCTTGACGGACACTGAAGCTTTCTTT
CASSLTDTEAFF
>TRBJ1-1|.|TRBV7-9|.
TGTGCCAGCAGCCCAACCTCAGACAGCACTGAAGCTTTCTTT
CASSPTSDSTEAFF
>TRBJ2-7|TRBD1|TRBV6-5|.
TGTGCCAGCTCCCGGGACAGCTACGAGCAGTACTTC
CASSRDSYEQYF
>TRBJ2-2|.|TRBV30|.
TGTGCCTGGAGCCGTACCTCTTTAGTCACCGGGGAGCTGTTTTTT
CAWSRTSLVTGELFF
>TRBJ2-2|TRBD1|TRBV27|once
TGTGCCAGCAGTTCGGACAGGGGGCCCGGGGAGCTGTTTTTT
CASSSDRGPGELFF
>TRBJ1-4|TRBD1|TRBV5-4|once
TGTGCCAGCAGCTCCGGACAGGGGGAGGCAACTAATGAAAAACTGTTTTTT
CASSSGQGEATNEKLFF
>TRBJ1-1|.|TRBV7-9|.
TGTGCCAGCAGCTTCCAGGAAAACACTGAAGCTTTCTTT
CASSFQENTEAFF
>TRBJ2-1|TRBD2|TRBV11-2|.
TGTGCCAGCAGCTCTTCGGGCGGGAGCTCCTACAATGAGCAGTTCTTC
CASSSSGGSSYNEQFF
>TRBJ2-2|.|TRBV25-1|.
TGTGCCAGCAGTGAATCGGTCCTCCGAGGTGGGGAGCTGTTTTTT
CASSESVLRGGELFF
>TRBJ1-3|.|TRBV11-2|few
TGTGCCAGCACCCTCTCTTGGGAGGCTTACTCTGGAAACACCATATATTTT
CASTLSWEAYSGNTIYF
>TRBJ2-5|TRBD2|TRBV18|.
TGTGCCAGCTCCCAAACTAGCGACCCTACCCAAGAGACCCAGTACTTC
CASSQTSDPTQETQYF
>TRBJ2-3|.|TRBV5-1|.
TGCGCCAGCAGCCCAAATCGGAGTCCAGATACGCAGTATTTT
CASSPNRSPDTQYF
>TRBJ1-1|TRBD1|TRBV30|.
TGTGCCTGGAGTATGGGACAGGGAACTGAAGCTTTCTTT
CAWSMGQGTEAFF
>TRBJ2-1|TRBD1|TRBV30|.
TGTGCCTGGAGTGTGCCCCAGGGGGTTTACAATGAGCAGTTCTTC
CAWSVPQGVYNEQFF
>TRBJ2-5|.|TRBV9|.
TGTGCCAGCAGCGGTCCGGGAGCAGAGACCCAGTACTTC
CASSGPGAETQYF
>TRBJ2-6|.|TRBV25-1|.
TGTGCCAGCAGTAAAGGGAAGGGGTCGGGGGCCAACGTCCTGACTTTC
CASSKGKGSGANVLTF
>TRBJ2-1|.|TRBV10-2|.
TGCGCCAGCAGTGTCCTATCGGGGGTCTACAATGAGCAGTTCTTC
CASSVLSGVYNEQFF
>TRBJ1-3|TRBD1|TRBV7-6|.
TGTGCCAGCAGCCCGGACAGGGCGTCTTGGGGGTCTGGAAACACCATATATTTT
CASSPDRASWGSGNTIYF
>TRBJ2-1|TRBD2|TRBV4-2|once
TGTGCCAGCAGCCAAGGGGGGCCGGCGGGGGGGTACAATGAGCAGTTCTTC
CASSQGGPAGGYNEQFF
>TRBJ1-1|TRBD1|TRBV2|.
TGTGCCAGCAGTGTACAGGGGGGTAGCACTGAAGCTTTCTTT
CASSVQGGSTEAFF
>TRBJ2-4|.|TRBV6-5|.
TGTGCCAGCAGTCCCCGGCGGGGTACCAAAAACATTCAGTACTTC
CASSPRRGTKNIQYF
>TRBJ2-7|.|TRBV29-1|.
TGCAGCGTTGTGTTCAGCTACGAGCAGTACTTC
CSVVFSYEQYF
>TRBJ2-2|.|TRBV12-5|.
TGTGCTAGTGGTGCCTGGACAGCTCCCGGGGAGCTGTTTTTT
CASGAWTAPGELFF
>TRBJ2-7|.|TRBV7-9|once
TGTGCCAGCAGCTTAACAGAACCCTACGAGCAGTACTTC
CASSLTEPYEQYF
>TRBJ1-4|TRBD1|TRBV6-5|.
TGTGCCAGCAGTTACTCTCCGGGACAGGGAGGCGAAAAACTGTTTTTT
CASSYSPGQGGEKLFF
>TRBJ2-7|.|TRBV5-6|.
TGTGCCAGCAGCTTGCCGTCTCTCTACGAGCAGTACTTC
CASSLPSLYEQYF
>TRBJ1-1|.|TRBV9|.
TGTGCCAGCAGCGCTATCTCGACACCGAACACTGAAGCTTTCTTT
CASSAISTPNTEAFF
>TRBJ2-2|TRBD2|TRBV6-1|.
TGTGCCAGCAGTGGACCAATTTTAGCGGGGCCGAACACCGGGGAGCTGTTTTTT
CASSGPILAGPNTGELFF
>TRBJ2-7|.|TRBV5-5|.
TGTGCCAGCAGCTTTAATAGTGATTTCTACGAGCAGTACTTC
CASSFNSDFYEQYF
>TRBJ2-2|TRBD2|TRBV7-9|.
TGTGCCAGCAGCGCTACTAGCGGGAGAACCGGGGAGCTGTTTTTT
CASSATSGRTGELFF
>TRBJ2-1|.|TRBV5-1|.
TGCGCCAGCAGCTTATTTGTAGCGGAGGAGGATGAGCAGTTCTTC
CASSLFVAEEDEQFF
>TRBJ2-1|TRBD2|TRBV25-1|once
TGTGCCAGTAAGCGGGATTCTTACAATGAGCAGTTCTTC
CASKRDSYNEQFF
>TRBJ2-2|TRBD2|TRBV4-1|.
TGCGCCAGCAGCCGGGGGCTAGCGGGAGTCGGGGAGCTGTTTTTT
CASSRGLAGVGELFF
>TRBJ2-1|TRBD2|TRBV10-1|.
TGCGCCAGAGGGCTTTCCGACCAGCGGGAGGAGGGGGATGAGCAGTTCTTC
CARGLSDQREEGDEQFF
>TRBJ1-1|.|TRBV7-9|few
TGTGCCAGCAGCCGCGGGGACTCCCCTGAAGCTTTCTTT
CASSRGDSPEAFF
>TRBJ2-5|.|TRBV18|few
TGTGCCAGCTCATCCGCCCAAGGGACGGAGGGGACCCAGTACTTC
CASSSAQGTEGTQYF